Following are 5 T cell receptor beta chains from one sample sequenced in a study of T cells in Graves' hyperthyroidism and ophthalmopathy. RNA transcripts served as the template for amplifying TCR beta CDR3 regions. First-round RT-PCR with HTBI primers amplified the TCR CDR3 region. TCRdb ran MiXCR on the multiplex PCR reads and lists one entry per CDR3 protein. The table records about 520,000 distinct CDR3 sequences, about 24% of them present only once. Sequences were obtained from blood. The source is a woman in her twenties or thirties with Graves' ophthalmopathy.

In its sample, this clonotype was seen many times. The rearrangement uses TRBV12-3 or TRBV12-4 and TRBJ2-7, with a possible D match to TRBD2 (6 bases). V was pared by 9 bases and J by 2 bases, with 17 bases between. The length of the CDR3 is 14 residues. The CDR3 DNA reads as TGTGCCAGACGGCGACGGGGACTCACCTACGAGCAGTACTTC. This translates into CARRRRGLTYEQYF.

This clonotype was seen at least ten times. J is TRBJ1-1 and V is TRBV6-1, with no clear D. The CDR3 runs to 17 residues. V lost 5 bases and J lost 3, with 22 bases in between. Germline CDR1 reads MNHNS; CDR2 reads SASEGT. In DNA form, the CDR3 reads TGTGCCAGCAGTATAGGACGCTTCAACATTCGGGACACTGAAGCTTTCTTT. As protein: CASSIGRFNIRDTEAFF.

The rearrangement joins TRBV12-3 or TRBV12-4 to TRBJ2-7; TRBD2 matches at 13 bases. The trim removed 5 bases at V and 2 bases at J, leaving 12 bases unmatched. The CDR3 totals 18 residues. The DNA for the CDR3 is TGTGCCAGCAGTCCTCAAATCCGAACTAGCGGGAGGGCCTACGAGCAGTACTTC. It specifies CASSPQIRTSGRAYEQYF.

This clonotype turned up a few times. V usage is TRBV27 and J usage is TRBJ1-2, with a weak D call TRBD1 (6 bases). Trimming pared 6 bases from V and 3 bases from J, leaving 17 bases between. The CDR3 is 15 amino acids. Per germline, CDR1 MNHEY and CDR2 SMNVEV (reference sequence). The CDR3 region has the DNA TGTGCCAGCAGCCCGAGGGGGGAAGAGGACTATGGCTACACCTTC. It encodes CASSPRGEEDYGYTF.

The chain carries TRBV5-1 and TRBJ1-2; no definite D call. Per the germline V gene, CDR1 is SGHRS and CDR2 is YFSETQ. V lost 4 bases, J lost 5 bases, and 18 bases lay in between. This CDR3 has 15 amino acids. CDR3 loop: CASSPGPGGSYGYTF. Here the CDR3 DNA reads TGCGCCAGCAGCCCGGGCCCCGGCGGTTCTTATGGCTACACCTTC. The complete variable domain, with remaining parts taken from reference TRBV5-1 and TRBJ1-2, reads KAGVTQTPRYLIKTRGQQVTLSCSPISGHRSVSWYQQTPGQGLQFLFEYFSETQRNKGNFPGRFSGRQFSNSRSEMNVSTLELGDSALYLCASSPGPGGSYGYTFGSGTRLTVV.